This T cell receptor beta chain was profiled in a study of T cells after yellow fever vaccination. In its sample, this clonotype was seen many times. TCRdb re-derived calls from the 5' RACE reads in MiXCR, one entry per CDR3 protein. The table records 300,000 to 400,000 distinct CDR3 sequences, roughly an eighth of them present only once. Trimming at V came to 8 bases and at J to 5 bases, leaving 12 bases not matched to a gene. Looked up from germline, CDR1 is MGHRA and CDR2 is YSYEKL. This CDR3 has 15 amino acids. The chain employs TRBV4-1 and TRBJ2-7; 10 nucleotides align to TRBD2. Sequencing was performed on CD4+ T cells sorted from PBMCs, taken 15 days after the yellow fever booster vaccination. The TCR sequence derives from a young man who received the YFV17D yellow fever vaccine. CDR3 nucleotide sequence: TGCGCCAGCGCGCCTAGAGCGGGGGGGAATGACGAGCAGTACTTC. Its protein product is CASAPRAGGNDEQYF.